This TCR beta chain was found in a study of OX40 agonist ivuxolimab in advanced cancers. About the study: At approximately 80% male, the cohort had a mean age of around 56 years, ranging from about 23 to 80. Study outcomes and limitations: Some nonresponders likewise displayed low normalized T-cell clonal expansion.

TCRdb keeps only in-frame clones here, not all; method: immunoSEQ multiplex PCR. The repertoire includes nearly 45,000 clones, roughly nine tenths of them detected once, and approximately 15% sits in the top ten. Remarks on this clone: Its specificity is not known.

The CDR3 length is 13 residues. Germline V gene lookup returns CDR1 MNHEY and CDR2 SMNVEV (reference sequence). Trimming pared 3 bases from V and 5 bases from J, leaving 8 bases between. The V and J genes are TRBV27 and TRBJ2-1, with no clear D. The input for sequencing was CD4+ or CD8+ T cells sorted from blood, taken in a trial of the OX40 agonist ivuxolimab. This clonotype was obtained from an adult with an advanced solid tumor such as melanoma, head and neck, liver or kidney cancer. CDR3 loop: CASSFNTDNEQFF. The DNA of the CDR3 is TGTGCCAGCAGTTTCAACACAGACAATGAGCAGTTCTTC.